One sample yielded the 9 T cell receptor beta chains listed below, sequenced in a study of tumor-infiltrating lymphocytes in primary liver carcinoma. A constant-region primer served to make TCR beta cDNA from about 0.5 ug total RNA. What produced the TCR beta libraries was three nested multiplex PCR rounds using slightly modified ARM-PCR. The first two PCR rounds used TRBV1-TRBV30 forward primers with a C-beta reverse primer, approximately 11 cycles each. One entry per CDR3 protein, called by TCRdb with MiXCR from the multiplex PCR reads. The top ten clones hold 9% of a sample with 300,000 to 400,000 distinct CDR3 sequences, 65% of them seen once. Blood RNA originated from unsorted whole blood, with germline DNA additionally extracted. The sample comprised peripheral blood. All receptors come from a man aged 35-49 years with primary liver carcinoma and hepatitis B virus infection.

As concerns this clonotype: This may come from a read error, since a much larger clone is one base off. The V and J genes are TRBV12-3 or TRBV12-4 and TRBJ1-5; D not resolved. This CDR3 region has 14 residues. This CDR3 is CTSSKAEVSQPQHF. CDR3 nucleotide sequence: TGTACCAGCAGCAAGGCGGAGGTTAGTCAGCCCCAGCATTTT.

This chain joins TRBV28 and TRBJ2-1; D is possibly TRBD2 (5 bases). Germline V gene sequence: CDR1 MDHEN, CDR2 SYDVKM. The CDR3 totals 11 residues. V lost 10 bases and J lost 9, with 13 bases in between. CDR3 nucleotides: TGTGCCACCGGGAAGAACGGTGAGCAGTTCTTC. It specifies CATGKNGEQFF. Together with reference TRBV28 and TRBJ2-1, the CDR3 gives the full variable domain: DVKVTQSSRYLVKRTGEKVFLECVQDMDHENMFWYRQDPGLGLRLIYFSYDVKMKEKGDIPEGYSVSREKKERFSLILESASTNQTSMYLCATGKNGEQFFGPGTRLTVL.

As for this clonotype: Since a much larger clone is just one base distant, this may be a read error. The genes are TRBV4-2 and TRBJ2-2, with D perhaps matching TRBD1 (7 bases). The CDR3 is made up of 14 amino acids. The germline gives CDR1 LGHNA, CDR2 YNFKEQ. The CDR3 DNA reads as TGTGCCAGCAGCCTTGGACTATCCAGGGGGGAGCTGGTTTTT. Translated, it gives CASSLGLSRGELVF.

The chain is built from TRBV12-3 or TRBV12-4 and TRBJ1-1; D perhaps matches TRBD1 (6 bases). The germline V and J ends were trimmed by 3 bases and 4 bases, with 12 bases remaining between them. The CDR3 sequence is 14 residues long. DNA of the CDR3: TGTGCCAGCAGTTTCGGGGGGCCCGTCACTGAAGCTTTCTTT. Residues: CASSFGGPVTEAFF.

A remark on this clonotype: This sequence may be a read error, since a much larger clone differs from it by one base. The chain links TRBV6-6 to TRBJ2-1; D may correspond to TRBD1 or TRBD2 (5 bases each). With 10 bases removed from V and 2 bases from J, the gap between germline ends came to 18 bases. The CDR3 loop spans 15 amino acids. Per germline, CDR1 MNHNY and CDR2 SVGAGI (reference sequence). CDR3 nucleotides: TGTGCCACCACTACCGGGACGGGGACCTACAATGAGCAGTTCTTC. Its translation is CATTTGTGTYNEQFF.

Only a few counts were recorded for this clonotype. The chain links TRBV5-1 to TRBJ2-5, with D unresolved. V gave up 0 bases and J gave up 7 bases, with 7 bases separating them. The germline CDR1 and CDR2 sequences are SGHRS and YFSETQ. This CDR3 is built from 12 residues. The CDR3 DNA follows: TGCGCCAGCAGCTTGGCCGCCACGACCCAGTACTTC. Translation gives CASSLAATTQYF. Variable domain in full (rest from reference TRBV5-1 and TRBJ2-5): KAGVTQTPRYLIKTRGQQVTLSCSPISGHRSVSWYQQTPGQGLQFLFEYFSETQRNKGNFPGRFSGRQFSNSRSEMNVSTLELGDSALYLCASSLAATTQYFGPGTRLLVL.

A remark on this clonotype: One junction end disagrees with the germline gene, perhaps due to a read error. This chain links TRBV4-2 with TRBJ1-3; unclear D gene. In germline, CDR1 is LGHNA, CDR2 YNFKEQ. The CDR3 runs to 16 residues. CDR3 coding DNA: TGTACCAGCAGCCAAGAAATGGGGATTTGGGCCCGCACCATATATTTT. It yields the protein CTSSQEMGIWARTIYF.

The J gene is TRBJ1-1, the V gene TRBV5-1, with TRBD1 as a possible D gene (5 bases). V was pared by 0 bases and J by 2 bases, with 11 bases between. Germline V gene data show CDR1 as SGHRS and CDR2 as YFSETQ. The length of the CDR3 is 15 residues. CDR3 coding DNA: TGCGCCAGCAGCTTGGGTGCGGGGGATAACACTGAAGCTTTCTTT. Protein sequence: CASSLGAGDNTEAFF.

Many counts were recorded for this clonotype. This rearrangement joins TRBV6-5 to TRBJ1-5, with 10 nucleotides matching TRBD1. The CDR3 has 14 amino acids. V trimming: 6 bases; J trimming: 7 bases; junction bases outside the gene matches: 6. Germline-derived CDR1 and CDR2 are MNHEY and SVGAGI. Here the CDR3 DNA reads TGTGCCAGCAGCCAGGGACAGGGGCACCAGCCCCAGCATTTT. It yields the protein CASSQGQGHQPQHF.